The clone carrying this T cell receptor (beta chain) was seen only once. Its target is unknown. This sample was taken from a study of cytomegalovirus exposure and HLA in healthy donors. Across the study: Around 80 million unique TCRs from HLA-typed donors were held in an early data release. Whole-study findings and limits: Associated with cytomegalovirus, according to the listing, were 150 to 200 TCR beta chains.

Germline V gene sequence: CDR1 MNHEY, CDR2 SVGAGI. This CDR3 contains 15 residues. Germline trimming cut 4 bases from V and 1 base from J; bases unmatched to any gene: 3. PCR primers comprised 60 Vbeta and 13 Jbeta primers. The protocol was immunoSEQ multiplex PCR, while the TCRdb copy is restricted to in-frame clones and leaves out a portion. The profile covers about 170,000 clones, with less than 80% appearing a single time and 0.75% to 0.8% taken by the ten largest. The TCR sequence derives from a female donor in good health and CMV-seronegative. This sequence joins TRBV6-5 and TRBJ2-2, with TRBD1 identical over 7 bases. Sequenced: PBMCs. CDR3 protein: CASSLRQGNTGELFF. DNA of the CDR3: TGTGCCAGCAGTTTGCGACAGGGGAACACCGGGGAGCTGTTTTTT.